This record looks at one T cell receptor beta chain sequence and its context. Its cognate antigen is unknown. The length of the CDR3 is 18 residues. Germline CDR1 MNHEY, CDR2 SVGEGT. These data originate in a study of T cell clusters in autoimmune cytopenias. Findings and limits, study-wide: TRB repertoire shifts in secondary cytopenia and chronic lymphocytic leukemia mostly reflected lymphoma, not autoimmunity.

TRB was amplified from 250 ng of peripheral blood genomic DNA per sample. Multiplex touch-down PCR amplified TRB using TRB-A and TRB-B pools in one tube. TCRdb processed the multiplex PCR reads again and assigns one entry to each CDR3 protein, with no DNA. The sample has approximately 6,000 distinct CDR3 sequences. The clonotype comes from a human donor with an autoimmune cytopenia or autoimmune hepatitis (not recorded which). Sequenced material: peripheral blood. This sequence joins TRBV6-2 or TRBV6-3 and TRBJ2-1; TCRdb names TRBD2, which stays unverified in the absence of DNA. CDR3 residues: CASSRDPTLAGGYNEQFF.